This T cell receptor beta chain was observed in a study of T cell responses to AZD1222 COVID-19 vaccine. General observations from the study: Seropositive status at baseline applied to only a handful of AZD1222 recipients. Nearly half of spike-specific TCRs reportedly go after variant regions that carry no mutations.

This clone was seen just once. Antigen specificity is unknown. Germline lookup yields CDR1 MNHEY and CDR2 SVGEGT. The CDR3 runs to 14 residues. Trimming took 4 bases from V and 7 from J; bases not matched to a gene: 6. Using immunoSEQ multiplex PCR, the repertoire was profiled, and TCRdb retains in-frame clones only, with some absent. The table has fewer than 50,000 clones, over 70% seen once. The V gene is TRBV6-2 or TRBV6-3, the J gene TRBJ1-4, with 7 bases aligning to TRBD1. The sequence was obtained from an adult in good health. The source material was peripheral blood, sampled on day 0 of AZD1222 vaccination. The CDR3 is CASSSGTALEKLFF. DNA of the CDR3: TGTGCCAGCAGTTCCGGGACAGCCCTTGAAAAACTGTTTTTT.